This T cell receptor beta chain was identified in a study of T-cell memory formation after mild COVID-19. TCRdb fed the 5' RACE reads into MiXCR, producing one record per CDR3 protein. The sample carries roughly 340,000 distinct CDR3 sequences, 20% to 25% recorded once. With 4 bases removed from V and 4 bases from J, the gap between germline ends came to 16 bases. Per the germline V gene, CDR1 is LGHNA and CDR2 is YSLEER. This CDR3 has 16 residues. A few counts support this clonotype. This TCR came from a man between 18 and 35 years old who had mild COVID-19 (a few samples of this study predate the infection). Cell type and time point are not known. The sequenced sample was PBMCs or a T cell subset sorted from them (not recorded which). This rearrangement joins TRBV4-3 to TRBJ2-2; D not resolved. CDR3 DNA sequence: TGCGCCAGCAGCCCCCAAGTGGCCTTGGGCACCGGGGAGCTGTTTTTT. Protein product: CASSPQVALGTGELFF.